A single sample gave rise to the 31 T cell receptor beta chains below, sequenced in a study of blood T cell repertoires in COVID-19. Data came from immunoSEQ multiplex PCR; TCRdb stores just in-frame clones and leaves some out. This sample carries tens of thousands of clones, 91% of them seen once, and the ten largest clones take 7% to 9%. The specimen was peripheral blood. The receptors shown here come from a human donor in a cohort sampled during active COVID-19.

This chain links TRBV30 with TRBJ1-2; the match to TRBD1 covers 8 bases. The CDR3 consists of 13 residues. V was clipped by 2 bases and J by 4 bases; unmatched bases: 3. From germline, CDR1 is GTSNPN and CDR2 SVGIG (reference sequence). The CDR3, as DNA: TGTGCCTGGAGTTACGGACAGGGCTATGGCTACACCTTC. Protein sequence: CAWSYGQGYGYTF. The variable domain in full, with the rest retrieved from reference TRBV30 and TRBJ1-2, is SQTIHQWPATLVQPVGSPLSLECTVEGTSNPNLYWYRQAAGRGLQLLFYSVGIGQISSEVPQNLSASRPQDRQFILSSKKLLLSDSGFYLCAWSYGQGYGYTFGSGTRLTVV.

This sequence joins TRBV9 and TRBJ1-1; no clear D gene. CDR3 length equals 15 residues. Germline V gives CDR1 SGDLS, CDR2 YYNGEE. The ends were cut back, 3 bases at V and 1 base at J, with 13 bases in the middle. This CDR3 is CASSAPGEGNTEAFF. The CDR3 DNA reads TGTGCCAGCAGCGCCCCCGGGGAGGGGAACACTGAAGCTTTCTTT.

This clone appeared a single time. The chain uses TRBV28 and TRBJ2-6; weak D call: TRBD2 (5 bases). The CDR3 has 17 amino acids. V was cut by 5 bases and J by 0 bases, with 14 bases left in between. Germline V gene data show CDR1 as MDHEN and CDR2 as SYDVKM. DNA for the CDR3: TGTGCCAGCAGTATGACGGGGATGTACTCTGGGGCCAACGTCCTGACTTTC. Translation gives CASSMTGMYSGANVLTF.

The chain joins TRBV13 to TRBJ2-6; 10 nucleotides match TRBD1. Germline CDR1 and CDR2: PRHDT and FYEKMQ (reference sequence). The CDR3 extends over 17 amino acids. The V segment lost 5 bases and the J segment 4 bases; nucleotides outside the gene matches: 8. The CDR3 sequence is CASSPGTGDSGANVLTF. For the CDR3, the DNA is TGTGCCAGCAGCCCGGGGACAGGGGATTCAGGGGCCAACGTCCTGACTTTC.

The chain couples TRBV29-1 to TRBJ1-2; no firm D call. Deletions cut 4 bases from V and 0 bases from J, with 9 bases between. There are 13 residues in the CDR3. The germline CDR1 and CDR2 sequences are SQVTM and ANQGSEA. The chain's CDR3 is CSVVSGSNYGYTF. The DNA of the CDR3 is TGCAGCGTTGTATCGGGGTCTAACTATGGCTACACCTTC.

The rearrangement uses TRBV19 and TRBJ1-5; TRBD1 matches 9 bases. Losses at the gene ends were 8 bases for V and 5 bases for J; bases not matched to a gene: 7. Germline assignment: CDR1 LNHDA and CDR2 SQIVND (reference sequence). The length of the CDR3 is 14 residues. The CDR3 nucleotides are TGTGCCAGTGCCACAGGGGGCGGAGATCAGCCCCAGCATTTT. Its protein product is CASATGGGDQPQHF.

The rearrangement joins TRBV27 to TRBJ1-1; D gene unclear. V was clipped by 0 bases and J by 9 bases, with 14 bases between them. The CDR3 has 14 amino acids. Germline values: CDR1 MNHEY, CDR2 SMNVEV (reference sequence). In nucleotides, the CDR3 is TGTGCCAGCAGTTTATCCGGGAGGCAGTTCAAAGCTTTCTTT. Translation: CASSLSGRQFKAFF.

V is TRBV6-5 and J is TRBJ1-2; 10 bases agree with TRBD1. After removal of 5 bases from V and 8 bases from J, the junction contained 8 bases not matched to a gene. The germline V gene encodes CDR1 MNHEY and CDR2 SVGAGI. The CDR3 covers 14 residues. The CDR3: CASSLGTGAEGYTF. The CDR3 DNA sequence: TGTGCCAGCAGTCTCGGGACAGGGGCGGAGGGCTACACCTTC.

The chain employs TRBV6-6 and TRBJ1-1; no clear D gene. V lost 5 bases to trimming and J lost 6 bases, with 13 bases between them. The CDR3 has 13 amino acids. Per germline, CDR1 MNHNY and CDR2 SVGAGI (reference sequence). CDR3: CASSPMQRAEAFF. In nucleotides, the CDR3 is TGTGCCAGCAGTCCAATGCAGAGGGCTGAAGCTTTCTTT.

This chain links TRBV30 with TRBJ1-2; TRBD1 agrees at 7 bases. Germline CDR1 GTSNPN, CDR2 SVGIG (reference sequence). The trim removed 4 bases at V and 7 bases at J, leaving 15 bases unmatched. CDR3 length: 15 residues. CDR3 residues: CAWIRLQGVKTGYTF. In DNA form, the CDR3 reads TGTGCCTGGATCAGGTTGCAGGGGGTGAAAACTGGCTACACCTTC.

The V call is TRBV4-1, the J call TRBJ2-5, with TRBD1 identical over 9 bases. The CDR3 runs 15 residues. Germline CDR1 MGHRA, CDR2 YSYEKL. The trim removed 3 bases at V and 4 bases at J, leaving 6 bases unmatched. Here the CDR3 reads CASSHLDRGPETQYF. The DNA of the CDR3 is TGCGCCAGCAGCCACTTGGACAGGGGTCCAGAGACCCAGTACTTC.

The rearrangement links TRBV28 to TRBJ2-6; 9 bases are a match to TRBD1. The CDR3 runs to 15 residues. The V and J ends lost 5 bases and 2 bases, in that order; junction bases with no gene match: 1. In germline, CDR1 is MDHEN, CDR2 SYDVKM. The CDR3 reads CASSHRGPGANVLTF. In DNA, the CDR3 is TGTGCCAGCAGTCACAGGGGGCCTGGGGCCAACGTCCTGACTTTC.

This clone is a singleton in its sample. The chain employs TRBV10-2 and TRBJ1-2, with D possibly TRBD1 on 5 matching bases. There are 12 residues in the CDR3. Trimming cost V 3 bases and J 8 bases, with 10 bases left between them. CDR1 and CDR2 (germline): WSHSY, SAAADI. CDR3 sequence reads: CASSEGVGGYTF. DNA of the CDR3: TGCGCCAGCAGTGAAGGGGTTGGGGGCTACACCTTC.

V gene TRBV2 combines with J gene TRBJ1-2, with TRBD1 identical over 10 bases. Germline assignment: CDR1 SNHLY and CDR2 FYNNEI. V lost 0 bases, J lost 4 bases, and 2 bases stayed unmatched. There are 15 residues in the CDR3. The CDR3 nucleotides are TGTGCCAGCAGTGAAGCGGGGACAGGGGCCTATGGCTACACCTTC. It translates to CASSEAGTGAYGYTF.

The V and J genes are TRBV25-1 and TRBJ2-3; the match to TRBD2 covers 9 bases. CDR1 MGHDK and CDR2 SYGVNS come from the germline V gene. CDR3 size: 15 residues. The ends lost 4 bases at V and 7 bases at J; junction bases unmatched: 9. CDR3 protein: CASSGRGGGANTQYF. The DNA of the CDR3 is TGTGCCAGCAGTGGGCGTGGCGGGGGGGCTAATACGCAGTATTTT.

This rearrangement joins TRBV11-2 to TRBJ1-2; D is ambiguous. From germline, CDR1 is SGHAT and CDR2 FQNNGV. The length of the CDR3 is 15 residues. V was clipped by 1 base and J by 8 bases, with 17 bases between them. The CDR3 loop reads CASSLGGITAGGYTF. As DNA, the CDR3 is TGTGCCAGCAGCTTAGGAGGCATCACCGCGGGAGGCTACACCTTC.

V gene TRBV10-3 combines with J gene TRBJ2-3; 9 bases agree with TRBD1. This CDR3 is built from 13 residues. The germline gives CDR1 ENHRY, CDR2 SYGVKD. V lost 8 bases to trimming and J lost 5 bases; unmatched junction nucleotides: 5. The CDR3 sequence: CAIQQGAEDTQYF. In DNA, the CDR3 is TGTGCCATCCAACAGGGGGCGGAAGATACGCAGTATTTT.

This sequence joins TRBV30 and TRBJ1-5, with D perhaps TRBD1 (6 bases). The CDR3 is 14 residues long. V was cut by 1 base and J by 7 bases, with 14 bases left in between. The germline V gene encodes CDR1 GTSNPN and CDR2 SVGIG (reference sequence). The CDR3 nucleotides are TGTGCCTGGAGTGGCCGGGGGGCACGGCAGCCCCAGCATTTT. As protein: CAWSGRGARQPQHF.

The rearrangement uses TRBV3-1 (or the pseudogene TRBV3-2) and TRBJ1-2; 9 nucleotides line up with TRBD1. The CDR3 totals 16 residues. Germline trimming cut 4 bases from V and 2 bases from J; bases unmatched to any gene: 8. Germline CDR1 and CDR2: LGHDT and YNNKEL (reference sequence). The CDR3 spells CASSPRTGASNYGYTF. CDR3 sequence (DNA): TGTGCCAGCAGCCCCCGGACAGGGGCGTCGAACTATGGCTACACCTTC.

The genes are TRBV11-2 and TRBJ2-7; D ambiguous. The CDR3 covers 15 residues. Germline assignment: CDR1 SGHAT and CDR2 FQNNGV. Trimming removed 1 base from V and 2 bases from J, with 12 bases in between. CDR3 DNA: TGTGCCAGCAGCTTAGGGTCCGCGATGACCTACGAGCAGTACTTC. The encoded protein is CASSLGSAMTYEQYF.

The chain joins TRBV27 to TRBJ1-4, with 8 bases identical to TRBD1. V shed 8 bases, J shed 6 bases, and the junction held 11 bases outside the gene matches. CDR1 MNHEY and CDR2 SMNVEV come from the germline V gene (reference sequence). CDR3 length: 15 residues. The CDR3, as DNA: TGTGCCAGCTCCTGGGGCCCAGGGGGCGATGAAAAACTGTTTTTT. This translates into CASSWGPGGDEKLFF.

The V gene is TRBV10-3, the J gene TRBJ1-5, with D unresolved. CDR1 ENHRY and CDR2 SYGVKD come from the germline V gene. The CDR3 runs to 16 residues. Trimming left V 0 bases short and J 0 bases short, with 9 bases between. The CDR3 protein is CAISESWQYSNQPQHF. The CDR3 DNA follows: TGTGCCATCAGTGAGTCCTGGCAGTATAGCAATCAGCCCCAGCATTTT.

The chain couples TRBV18 to TRBJ1-3, with D unresolved. V dropped 6 bases and J dropped 0 bases, with 12 bases sitting between them. CDR1 and CDR2 from the germline V gene are KGHSH and LQKENI. The CDR3 is 15 amino acids. The CDR3 nucleotides read TGTGCCAGCTCCCTGGAGGAGCTCTCTGGAAACACCATATATTTT. Amino acid sequence: CASSLEELSGNTIYF.

This chain connects TRBV6-1 to TRBJ2-7, with D perhaps TRBD1 (5 bases). The CDR3 totals 15 residues. Germline V lookup: CDR1 MNHNS, CDR2 SASEGT. V was pared by 2 bases and J by 2 bases, with 13 bases between. CDR3 in amino acids: CASSEYHLGAYEQYF. CDR3 bases: TGTGCCAGCAGTGAATATCACCTAGGGGCCTACGAGCAGTACTTC.

This clone was seen a single time. V gene TRBV3-1 (or the pseudogene TRBV3-2) combines with J gene TRBJ2-7, with 9 bases that match TRBD1. The CDR3 is 17 residues long. J lost 3 bases, V lost 1 base, and 10 bases had no gene match. CDR1 LGHDT and CDR2 YNNKEL come from the germline V gene (reference sequence). CDR3 sequence reads: CASSQVAGTGSNYEQYF. In DNA form, the CDR3 reads TGTGCCAGCAGCCAAGTAGCCGGGACAGGGAGTAACTACGAGCAGTACTTC.

V usage is TRBV29-1 and J usage is TRBJ1-1; the match to TRBD1 covers 8 bases. This CDR3 comprises 14 residues. Per germline, CDR1 SQVTM and CDR2 ANQGSEA. Trimming cost V 3 bases and J 4 bases; bases outside gene matches: 7. CDR3 loop: CSVEGGQGRTEAFF. The CDR3 coding sequence is TGCAGCGTTGAGGGCGGACAGGGACGCACTGAAGCTTTCTTT.

The chain combines TRBV19 with TRBJ1-6, with 9 bases aligning to TRBD1. The V gene's germline CDR1 is LNHDA and CDR2 SQIVND (reference sequence). The CDR3 sequence is 15 residues long. V gave up 2 bases and J gave up 7 bases; unmatched junction bases: 3. CDR3 nucleotide sequence: TGTGCCAGTAGTATAAGTGGGACAGGGAATTCACCCCTCCACTTT. It codes for CASSISGTGNSPLHF.

The rearrangement links TRBV28 to TRBJ1-1; 11 bases match TRBD1. CDR3 length equals 15 residues. J lost 7 bases, V lost 5 bases, and 9 bases had no gene match. Germline CDR1 reads MDHEN; CDR2 reads SYDVKM. The CDR3 loop is CASSPTDRGRNEAFF. The CDR3 bases are TGTGCCAGCAGTCCCACGGACAGGGGGCGGAATGAAGCTTTCTTT.

The chain carries TRBV30 and TRBJ2-2, with TRBD1 matching over 8 bases. The germline V gene has CDR1 GTSNPN and CDR2 SVGIG (reference sequence). The CDR3 loop spans 15 amino acids. The ends lost 2 bases at V and 10 bases at J; junction bases unmatched: 12. CDR3 nucleotide sequence: TGTGCCTGGAGTCCCCCGGACAGGGAGGTACCGGAGCTGTTTTTT. As protein: CAWSPPDREVPELFF.

This chain joins TRBV11-2 and TRBJ2-6; 7 positions agree with TRBD2. The germline gives CDR1 SGHAT, CDR2 FQNNGV. The CDR3 has 17 residues. V gave up 6 bases and J gave up 0 bases; unmatched junction bases: 8. CDR3 sequence: CASSSGRGSSGANVLTF. CDR3 coding DNA: TGTGCCAGCAGTTCGGGGCGGGGGTCCTCTGGGGCCAACGTCCTGACTTTC.

This chain links TRBV9 with TRBJ1-1, with 9 bases matching TRBD1. The CDR3 is 14 amino acids. Per germline, CDR1 SGDLS and CDR2 YYNGEE. Trimming cost V 6 bases and J 5 bases; bases outside gene matches: 8. The CDR3 here is CASTRDRVRTEAFF. The CDR3 region has the DNA TGTGCCAGCACCCGGGACAGGGTTCGGACTGAAGCTTTCTTT.